The following is a TCR beta chain sequence with its context. The antigen remains unidentified. The CDR3 contains 19 residues. Germline CDR1 LNHNV, CDR2 YYDKDF (reference sequence). Trimming took off 0 bases at V and 5 bases at J, with 23 bases between the two ends. The data originate from a study of cytomegalovirus exposure and HLA in healthy donors. Study-level results: Published work reported that the classifier diagnosed cytomegalovirus status with high specificity and sensitivity.

Method: immunoSEQ multiplex PCR; TCRdb's copy keeps in-frame clones and lacks some. The data contain 260,000 or so clones, around 90% of them seen just once; the ten biggest clones take up under 4%. The chain combines TRBV15 with TRBJ2-1; TRBD1 or TRBD2 may be the D gene (5 bases each). This clonotype was obtained from a woman aged 25 to 39 in good health and CMV-seronegative. Source material: PBMCs. The CDR3 DNA sequence: TGTGCCACCAGCAGAGATTCCCAAACGGGGCAGGGCACCCACAATGAGCAGTTCTTC. Amino acid sequence: CATSRDSQTGQGTHNEQFF.